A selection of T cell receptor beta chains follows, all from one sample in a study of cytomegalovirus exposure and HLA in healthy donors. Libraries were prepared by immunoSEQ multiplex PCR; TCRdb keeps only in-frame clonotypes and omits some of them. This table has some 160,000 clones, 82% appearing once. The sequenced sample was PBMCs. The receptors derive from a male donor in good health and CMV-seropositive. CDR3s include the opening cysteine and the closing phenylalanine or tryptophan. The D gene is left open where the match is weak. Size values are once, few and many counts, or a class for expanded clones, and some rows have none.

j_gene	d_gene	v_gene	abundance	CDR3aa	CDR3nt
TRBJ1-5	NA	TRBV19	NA	CAIGRGVGQPQHF	TGTGCCATAGGGAGGGGGGTAGGTCAGCCCCAGCATTTT
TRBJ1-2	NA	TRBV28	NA	CASRTGGVSYGYTF	TGTGCCAGCAGGACAGGAGGCGTTAGCTATGGCTACACCTTC
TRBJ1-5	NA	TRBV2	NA	CASSPQGNQPQHF	TGTGCCAGCAGTCCTCAGGGGAATCAGCCCCAGCATTTT
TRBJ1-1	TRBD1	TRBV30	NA	CAWTGDGTGGFRMNTEAFF	TGTGCCTGGACCGGCGACGGGACAGGGGGCTTTAGAATGAACACTGAAGCTTTCTTT
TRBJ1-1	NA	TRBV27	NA	CASSLTQRTEAFF	TGTGCCAGCAGTTTAACACAGCGGACTGAAGCTTTCTTT
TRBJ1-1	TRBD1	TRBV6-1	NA	CASSPRDRGDTEAFF	TGTGCCAGCAGTCCTCGGGACAGGGGGGACACTGAAGCTTTCTTT
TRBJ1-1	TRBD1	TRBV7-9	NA	CASSFQRSGGTEAFF	TGTGCCAGCAGCTTTCAGCGGTCAGGGGGAACTGAAGCTTTCTTT
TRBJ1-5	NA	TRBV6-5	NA	CASRKGENQPQHF	TGTGCCAGCAGGAAAGGGGAAAACCAGCCCCAGCATTTT
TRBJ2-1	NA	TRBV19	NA	CASSASQVGNEQFF	TGTGCCAGTAGTGCATCGCAGGTTGGCAATGAGCAGTTCTTC
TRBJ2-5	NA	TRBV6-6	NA	CASREGGLDLETQYF	TGTGCCTCCAGGGAAGGAGGGTTGGATCTAGAGACCCAGTACTTC
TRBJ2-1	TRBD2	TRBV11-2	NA	CASSGGTRSSYNEQFF	TGTGCCAGCAGCGGGGGGACTAGAAGCTCCTACAATGAGCAGTTCTTC
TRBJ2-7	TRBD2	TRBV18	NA	CASSPRGTSGASYEQYF	TGTGCCAGCTCACCAAGGGGGACTAGCGGGGCCTCCTACGAGCAGTACTTC
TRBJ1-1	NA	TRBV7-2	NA	CASSLDAGMKAFF	TGTGCCAGCAGCTTAGACGCAGGAATGAAAGCTTTCTTT
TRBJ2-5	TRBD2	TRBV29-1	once	CSVESGSGWETQYF	TGCAGCGTTGAGAGCGGGAGCGGGTGGGAGACCCAGTACTTC
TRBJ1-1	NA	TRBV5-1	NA	CASRLRGEAEAFF	TGCGCCAGCCGCCTCAGGGGCGAAGCTGAAGCTTTCTTT
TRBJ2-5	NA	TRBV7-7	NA	CASSWAKQETQYF	TGTGCCAGCAGCTGGGCAAAGCAAGAGACCCAGTACTTC
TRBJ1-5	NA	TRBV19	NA	CASTQGIYSNQPQHF	TGTGCCAGTACCCAGGGCATCTATAGCAATCAGCCCCAGCATTTT
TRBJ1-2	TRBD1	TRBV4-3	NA	CASSQQTGGAGYGYTF	TGCGCCAGCAGCCAACAAACAGGGGGCGCGGGCTATGGCTACACCTTC
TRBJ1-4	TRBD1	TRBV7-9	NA	CASSWGQLKLFF	TGTGCCAGCAGCTGGGGACAGCTAAAACTGTTTTTT
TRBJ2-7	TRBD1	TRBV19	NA	CAIIYRGNEQYF	TGTGCCATTATATACAGGGGCAACGAGCAGTACTTC
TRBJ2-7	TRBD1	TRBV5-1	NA	CASSWTGSYEQYF	TGCGCCAGCAGCTGGACAGGTTCCTACGAGCAGTACTTC
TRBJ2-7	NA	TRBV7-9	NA	CASSLDIGISYEQYF	TGTGCCAGCAGCTTAGACATCGGGATCTCCTACGAGCAGTACTTC
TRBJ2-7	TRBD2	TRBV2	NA	CASSGSTSGAYEQYF	TGTGCCAGCAGTGGCTCGACTAGCGGGGCCTACGAGCAGTACTTC
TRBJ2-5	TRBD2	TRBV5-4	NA	CASSLAGGDQETQYF	TGTGCCAGCAGCTTGGCCGGGGGGGATCAAGAGACCCAGTACTTC
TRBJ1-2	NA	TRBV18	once	CASSPMNIRDNHGYTF	TGTGCCAGCTCACCTATGAACATCCGGGACAATCATGGCTACACCTTC
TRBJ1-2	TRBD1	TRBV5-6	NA	CASSPRQGAGYTF	TGTGCCAGCAGCCCCCGACAGGGGGCCGGCTACACCTTC
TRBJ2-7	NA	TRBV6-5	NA	CASSYTRSYEQYF	TGTGCCAGCAGTTACACTAGATCCTACGAGCAGTACTTC
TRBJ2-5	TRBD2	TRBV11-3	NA	CASSLGASGEETQYF	TGTGCCAGCAGCCTTGGGGCTAGCGGAGAAGAGACCCAGTACTTC
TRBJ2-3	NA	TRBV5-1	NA	CASRKTSTDTQYF	TGCGCCAGCAGAAAAACTAGCACAGATACGCAGTATTTT
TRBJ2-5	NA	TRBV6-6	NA	CASRRYQSQETQYF	TGTGCCAGCAGGCGTTACCAATCCCAAGAGACCCAGTACTTC
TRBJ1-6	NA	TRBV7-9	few	CASSPEGLSSPLHF	TGTGCCAGCAGCCCCGAGGGACTAAGTTCACCCCTCCACTTT
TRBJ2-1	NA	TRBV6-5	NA	CASSYSVSGAYNEQFF	TGTGCCAGCAGTTACTCGGTATCGGGAGCATACAATGAGCAGTTCTTC
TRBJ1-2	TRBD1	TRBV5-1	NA	CASSDGGYRGRMDYGYTF	TGCGCCAGCAGCGACGGTGGGTACAGGGGGCGCATGGACTATGGCTACACCTTC
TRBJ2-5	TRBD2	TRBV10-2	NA	CASSLAGGKETQYF	TGCGCCAGTAGTCTAGCGGGAGGAAAAGAGACCCAGTACTTC
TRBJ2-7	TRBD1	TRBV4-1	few	CASTPGTAASYEQYF	TGCGCCAGCACCCCTGGGACAGCAGCCTCCTACGAGCAGTACTTC
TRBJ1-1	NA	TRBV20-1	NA	CSASRGTEAFF	TGCAGTGCCTCCCGGGGCACTGAAGCTTTCTTT
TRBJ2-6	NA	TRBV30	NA	CAWSPSSGANGLTF	TGTGCCTGGAGTCCCTCTTCTGGGGCCAACGGCCTGACTTTC
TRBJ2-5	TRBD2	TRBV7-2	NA	CASSGLAAQGTQYF	TGTGCCAGCAGTGGACTAGCGGCCCAAGGGACCCAGTACTTC
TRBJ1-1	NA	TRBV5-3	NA	CARSFSQTNTEAFF	TGTGCCAGAAGCTTCTCACAGACGAACACTGAAGCTTTCTTT
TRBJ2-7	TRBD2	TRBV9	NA	CASSPRGGYEQYF	TGTGCCAGCAGCCCCCGGGGGGGCTACGAGCAGTACTTC